Included here is one T cell receptor beta chain sequence, with context. Per the authors' pipeline: Reference gene primers were amplified, and this amplification served to estimate nucleated cell counts. Repertoires were generated with immunoSEQ multiplex PCR, while TCRdb's copy carries only in-frame clones and drops some. V and J calls and clone size come straight from that table; D and trimming were deduced from the DNA. Among hundreds of thousands of clones listed, approximately 80% were seen once. The CDR3 contains 16 residues. Germline loops: CDR1 KGHDR, CDR2 SFDVKD. With V trimmed by 3 bases and J by 3 bases, 9 bases remained unmatched. The data originate from a study of blood T cell repertoires in COVID-19. Study overall: Sites in the United States, Italy and Spain provided acute and convalescent COVID-19 samples. T cells, B-cell-depleted T cells, or PBMCs supplied cDNA or gDNA.

The sample consisted of peripheral blood. J is TRBJ1-2 and V is TRBV24-1, with 7 bases lining up with TRBD1. The origin of this receptor is an elderly man with acute or convalescent COVID-19. The CDR3 is CATSDGEGAGDYGYTF. The DNA for the CDR3 is TGTGCCACCAGTGATGGTGAGGGGGCCGGTGACTATGGCTACACCTTC.